Shown below are 14 T cell receptor beta chains from a single sample sequenced in a study of T cell responses to AZD1222 COVID-19 vaccine. Method: immunoSEQ multiplex PCR; TCRdb's copy keeps in-frame clones and lacks some. The sample yields about 150,000 clones, 90% to 95% seen once. Sample: peripheral blood, taken on day 0 of AZD1222 vaccination. The receptors shown here come from an adult in good health.

V gene TRBV6-2 or TRBV6-3 combines with J gene TRBJ2-4, with D perhaps given as TRBD1 or TRBD2 (5 bases each). The CDR3 has 17 amino acids. V was shortened by 6 bases and J by 0 bases, with 18 bases between the two germline ends. Per germline, CDR1 MNHEY and CDR2 SVGEGT. The DNA for the CDR3 is TGTGCCAGCAGCCTGGGGGTGGTGGAGAGAGCCAAAAACATTCAGTACTTC. Translation gives CASSLGVVERAKNIQYF.

This clone was observed a single time. J is TRBJ1-2 and V is TRBV30; possible D gene TRBD1, 5 bases. CDR3 size: 14 residues. Germline V CDR1 and CDR2: GTSNPN, SVGIG (reference sequence). V was pared by 0 bases and J by 4 bases, with 12 bases between. This chain's CDR3 is CAWSVQLDTYGYTF. The CDR3 coding sequence is TGTGCCTGGAGTGTACAATTGGACACCTATGGCTACACCTTC.

The chain combines TRBV4-2 with TRBJ2-1, with D unclear. CDR1 and CDR2 from the germline V gene are LGHNA and YNFKEQ. CDR3 length equals 17 residues. V was clipped by 0 bases and J by 0 bases, with 12 bases between them. CDR3: CASSQDLRLPSYNEQFF. CDR3 coding DNA: TGTGCCAGCAGCCAAGATCTACGACTTCCCTCCTACAATGAGCAGTTCTTC.

This clone was observed once. The V call is TRBV10-3, the J call TRBJ1-1; TRBD1 matches at 9 bases. CDR1 and CDR2 from the germline V gene are ENHRY and SYGVKD. J lost 8 bases, V lost 0 bases, and 4 bases had no gene match. The CDR3 runs to 14 residues. The CDR3 loop is CAISESGQGMEAFF. DNA of the CDR3: TGTGCCATCAGTGAGTCGGGACAGGGTATGGAAGCTTTCTTT.

The gene calls are TRBV11-3 and TRBJ2-1; TRBD2 matches 12 bases. This CDR3 comprises 16 residues. Germline V gene lookup returns CDR1 SGHNT and CDR2 YENEEA. The trim removed 5 bases at V and 8 bases at J, leaving 10 bases unmatched. The CDR3 nucleotides read TGTGCCAGCAGCCGGATCCTAGCGGGAGGGCCGGATGAGCAGTTCTTC. Translating it yields CASSRILAGGPDEQFF.

The V and J genes are TRBV6-5 and TRBJ2-3; D ambiguous. V lost 7 bases to trimming and J lost 1 base, with 12 bases between them. Germline-derived CDR1 and CDR2 are MNHEY and SVGAGI. The CDR3 is 14 amino acids. CDR3 bases: TGTGCCAGCACTGTGACATCGGGCACAGATACGCAGTATTTT. Translation gives CASTVTSGTDTQYF.

This sequence joins TRBV11-3 and TRBJ2-3; weak D call: TRBD2 (6 bases). Per germline, CDR1 SGHNT and CDR2 YENEEA. CDR3 length: 17 amino acids. The V end was cut by 1 base, the J end by 1 base, with 15 bases between. CDR3 residues: CASSLGGDFLGTDTQYF. CDR3 in DNA: TGTGCCAGCAGCTTAGGGGGGGACTTTCTCGGCACAGATACGCAGTATTTT.

This clone was detected only once. The gene calls are TRBV18 and TRBJ1-1; D is unclear. The CDR3 contains 15 residues. Deletions cut 0 bases from V and 2 bases from J, with 10 bases between. Germline V gene lookup returns CDR1 KGHSH and CDR2 LQKENI. The CDR3 region has the DNA TGTGCCAGCTCACCACCGAGTTTCGGAAACACTGAAGCTTTCTTT. Protein product: CASSPPSFGNTEAFF.

The chain combines TRBV19 with TRBJ1-3; D remains ambiguous. Trimming took off 5 bases at V and 0 bases at J, with 14 bases between the two ends. Germline V gene data show CDR1 as LNHDA and CDR2 as SQIVND (reference sequence). The CDR3 extends over 16 amino acids. The CDR3: CASSETLGFSGNTIYF. DNA for the CDR3: TGTGCCAGTAGTGAGACTTTGGGCTTCTCTGGAAACACCATATATTTT.

The CDR3 protein is CASSQEGNGDGLFF. The CDR3 DNA follows: TGCGCCAGCAGCCAAGAGGGGAACGGGGATGGGCTGTTTTTT. This chain connects TRBV4-3 to TRBJ2-2, with a weak D call TRBD2 (5 bases). Trimming took 0 bases from V and 13 from J, leaving 15 bases between them. Germline V gene lookup returns CDR1 LGHNA and CDR2 YSLEER. The CDR3 contains 14 residues.

The chain links TRBV5-1 to TRBJ1-1; TRBD1 might be the D (6 bases). From germline, CDR1 is SGHRS and CDR2 YFSETQ. The CDR3 has 13 residues. V was cut by 4 bases and J by 8 bases, with 15 bases left in between. The DNA for the CDR3 is TGCGCCAGCAGCCGCGTTCAACAGGGAGAAGCTTTCTTT. The encoded protein is CASSRVQQGEAFF.

The V and J genes are TRBV9 and TRBJ1-2, with 7 positions matching TRBD1. This CDR3 has 17 amino acids. V was clipped by 0 bases and J by 1 base; unmatched bases: 9. Germline V gene sequence: CDR1 SGDLS, CDR2 YYNGEE. CDR3 protein: CASSVGLQGSDNYGYTF. CDR3 bases: TGTGCCAGCAGCGTAGGCTTACAGGGGTCAGATAACTATGGCTACACCTTC.

This clone was detected only once. Other DNA sequences in the sample encode the same CDR3. The chain recombines TRBV28 with TRBJ2-7, with D hard to call. CDR1 MDHEN and CDR2 SYDVKM come from the germline V gene. The length of the CDR3 is 11 residues. Deletions cut 2 bases from V and 4 bases from J, with 3 bases between. DNA of the CDR3: TGTGCCAGCAGTTTAAGATACGAGCAGTACTTC. Protein: CASSLRYEQYF.

The CDR3 protein is CASSFVGTQYF. In nucleotides, the CDR3 is TGTGCCAGCAGCTTTGTTGGGACCCAGTACTTC. The chain carries TRBV7-9 and TRBJ2-5; D gene ambiguous. CDR3 length equals 11 residues. Trimming left V 3 bases short and J 7 bases short, with 6 bases between. The germline V gene has CDR1 SEHNR and CDR2 FQNEAQ (reference sequence).